What follows describes a single T cell receptor beta chain. Per germline, CDR1 SQVTM and CDR2 ANQGSEA. This CDR3 is built from 10 residues. V shed 5 bases and J shed 4 bases, with 5 bases lying between them. The data stem from a study of tumor-infiltrating lymphocytes in localized non-small cell lung cancer. Data came from immunoSEQ multiplex PCR; TCRdb stores just in-frame clones and leaves some out. The repertoire holds 12,000 or so clones, with about 85% as singletons. This TCR was recovered from a human donor with non-small cell lung cancer. The source material was lung tumor tissue. The chain is built from TRBV29-1 and TRBJ1-1; D is unclear. The CDR3, as DNA: TGCAGCGTTTCATCCACTGAAGCTTTCTTT. This sequence encodes CSVSSTEAFF.